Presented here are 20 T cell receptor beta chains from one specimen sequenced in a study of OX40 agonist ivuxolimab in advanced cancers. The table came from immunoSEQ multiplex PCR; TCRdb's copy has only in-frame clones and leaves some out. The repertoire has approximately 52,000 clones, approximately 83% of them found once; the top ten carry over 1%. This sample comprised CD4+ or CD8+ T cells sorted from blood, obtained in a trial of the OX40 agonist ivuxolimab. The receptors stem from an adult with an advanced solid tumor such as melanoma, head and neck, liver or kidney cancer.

The CDR3 nucleotides are TGTGCCAGCAGCCCGGCCGGGACTAGGGGTGTTGAGCAGTTCTTC. It is translated as CASSPAGTRGVEQFF. This sequence joins TRBV5-4 and TRBJ2-1; TRBD2 matches at 8 bases. CDR1 and CDR2 from the germline V gene are SGHNT and YYREEE (reference sequence). The CDR3 has 15 amino acids. The trim removed 4 bases at V and 9 bases at J, leaving 12 bases unmatched.

The CDR3: CASSLTPGQETQYF. CDR3 bases: TGTGCCAGCAGCTTAACGCCGGGCCAAGAGACCCAGTACTTC. The genes are TRBV7-3 and TRBJ2-5, with no clear D. This CDR3 contains 14 residues. CDR1 SGHTA and CDR2 FQGTGA come from the germline V gene. Trimming shortened V by 0 bases and J by 1 base, and 6 bases separated the two germline ends.

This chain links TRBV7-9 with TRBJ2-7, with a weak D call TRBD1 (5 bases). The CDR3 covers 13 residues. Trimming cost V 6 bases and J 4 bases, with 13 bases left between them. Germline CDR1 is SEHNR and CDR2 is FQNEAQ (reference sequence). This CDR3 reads CASRREDKYEQYF. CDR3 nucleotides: TGTGCCAGCAGGCGAGAGGACAAGTACGAGCAGTACTTC.

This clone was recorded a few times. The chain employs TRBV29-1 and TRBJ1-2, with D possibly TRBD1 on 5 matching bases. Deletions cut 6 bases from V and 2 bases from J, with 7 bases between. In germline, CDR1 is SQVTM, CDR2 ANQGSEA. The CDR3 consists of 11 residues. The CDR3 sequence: CSVGGNYGYTF. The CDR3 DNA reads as TGCAGCGTCGGGGGAAACTATGGCTACACCTTC.

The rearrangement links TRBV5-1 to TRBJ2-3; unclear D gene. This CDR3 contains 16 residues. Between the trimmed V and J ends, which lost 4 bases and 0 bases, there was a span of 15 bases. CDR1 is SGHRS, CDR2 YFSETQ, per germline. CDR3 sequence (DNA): TGCGCCAGCAGCCGCGCGGTGGCCGCCAGCACAGATACGCAGTATTTT. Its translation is CASSRAVAASTDTQYF.

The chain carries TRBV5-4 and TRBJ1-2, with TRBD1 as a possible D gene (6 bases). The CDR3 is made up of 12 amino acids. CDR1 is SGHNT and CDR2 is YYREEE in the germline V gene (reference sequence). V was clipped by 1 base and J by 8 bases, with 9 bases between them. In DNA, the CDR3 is TGTGCCAGCAGCTTGTCCGGGGGCGGCTACACCTTC. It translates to CASSLSGGGYTF. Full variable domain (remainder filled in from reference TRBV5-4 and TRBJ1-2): ETGVTQSPTHLIKTRGQQVTLRCSSQSGHNTVSWYQQALGQGPQFIFQYYREEENGRGNFPPRFSGLQFPNYSSELNVNALELDDSALYLCASSLSGGGYTFGSGTRLTVV.

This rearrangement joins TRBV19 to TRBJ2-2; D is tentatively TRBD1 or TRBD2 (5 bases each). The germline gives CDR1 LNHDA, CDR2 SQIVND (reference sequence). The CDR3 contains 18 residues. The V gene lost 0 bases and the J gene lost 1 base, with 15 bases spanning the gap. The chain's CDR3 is CASSIDLSAGRNTGELFF. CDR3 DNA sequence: TGTGCCAGTAGTATAGATCTATCGGCAGGGAGGAACACCGGGGAGCTGTTTTTT.

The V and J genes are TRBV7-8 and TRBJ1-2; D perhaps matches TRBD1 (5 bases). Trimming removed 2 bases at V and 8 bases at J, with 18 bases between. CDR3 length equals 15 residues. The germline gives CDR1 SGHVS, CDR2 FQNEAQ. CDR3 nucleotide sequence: TGTGCCAGCAGCTTACGCAGGGAGTCCTATGCAGGCTACACCTTC. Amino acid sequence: CASSLRRESYAGYTF.

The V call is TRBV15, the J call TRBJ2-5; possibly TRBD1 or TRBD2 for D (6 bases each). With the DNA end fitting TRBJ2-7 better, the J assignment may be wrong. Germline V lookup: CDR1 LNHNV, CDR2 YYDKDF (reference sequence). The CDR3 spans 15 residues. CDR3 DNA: TGTGCCACCAGCAGAGGAGGGGGACTTCTCTACGAGCAGTACTTC. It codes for CATSRGGGLLYEQYF.

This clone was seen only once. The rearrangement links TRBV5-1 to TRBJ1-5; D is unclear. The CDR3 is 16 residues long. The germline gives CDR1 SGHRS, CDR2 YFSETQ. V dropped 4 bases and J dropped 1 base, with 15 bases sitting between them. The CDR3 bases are TGCGCCAGCAGCCCCGGAGGAGGGAGGAGCAATCAGCCCCAGCATTTT. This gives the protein CASSPGGGRSNQPQHF.

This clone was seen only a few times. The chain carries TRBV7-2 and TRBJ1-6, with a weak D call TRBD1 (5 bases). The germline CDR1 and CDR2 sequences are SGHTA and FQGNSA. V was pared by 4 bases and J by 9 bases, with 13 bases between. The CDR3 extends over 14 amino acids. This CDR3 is CASSWLGDSSPLHF. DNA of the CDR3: TGTGCCAGCAGCTGGTTGGGGGATAGTTCACCCCTCCACTTT.

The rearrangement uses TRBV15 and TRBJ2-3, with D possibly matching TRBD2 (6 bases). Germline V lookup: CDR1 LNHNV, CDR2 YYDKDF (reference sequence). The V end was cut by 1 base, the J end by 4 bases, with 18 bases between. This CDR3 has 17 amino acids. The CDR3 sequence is CATSRAAASVRSDTQYF. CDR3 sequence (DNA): TGTGCCACCAGCAGAGCAGCGGCTAGCGTTCGTTCAGATACGCAGTATTTT.

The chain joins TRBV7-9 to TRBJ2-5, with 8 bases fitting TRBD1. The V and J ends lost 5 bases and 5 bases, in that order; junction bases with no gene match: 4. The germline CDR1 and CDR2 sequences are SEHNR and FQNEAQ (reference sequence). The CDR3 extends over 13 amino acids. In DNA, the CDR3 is TGTGCCAGCAGCCCCAGGGGGCCGGAGACCCAGTACTTC. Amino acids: CASSPRGPETQYF.

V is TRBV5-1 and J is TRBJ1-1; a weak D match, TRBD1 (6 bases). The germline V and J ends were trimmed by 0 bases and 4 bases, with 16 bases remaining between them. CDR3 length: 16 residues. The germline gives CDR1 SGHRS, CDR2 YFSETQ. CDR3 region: CASSLAGEGVSTEAFF. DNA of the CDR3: TGCGCCAGCAGCTTGGCAGGGGAGGGGGTGAGCACTGAAGCTTTCTTT.

This chain's CDR3 is CASSLALGGTAEAFF. CDR3 nucleotide sequence: TGTGCCAGCAGCTTAGCGTTGGGGGGAACCGCTGAAGCTTTCTTT. The rearrangement links TRBV7-2 to TRBJ1-1; D is perhaps TRBD1 (5 bases). Between the trimmed V and J ends, which lost 0 bases and 6 bases, there was a span of 14 bases. Germline CDR1 SGHTA, CDR2 FQGNSA. The CDR3 covers 15 residues.

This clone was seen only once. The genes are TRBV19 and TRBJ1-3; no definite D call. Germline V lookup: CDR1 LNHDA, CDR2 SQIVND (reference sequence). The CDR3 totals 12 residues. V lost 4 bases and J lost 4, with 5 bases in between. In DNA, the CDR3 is TGTGCCAGTAGTAGACAAGGAAACACCATATATTTT. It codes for CASSRQGNTIYF.

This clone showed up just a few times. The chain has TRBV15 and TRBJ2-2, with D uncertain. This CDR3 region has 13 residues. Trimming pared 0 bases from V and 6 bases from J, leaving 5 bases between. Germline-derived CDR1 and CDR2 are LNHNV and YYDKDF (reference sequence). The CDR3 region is CATSRDVAGELFF. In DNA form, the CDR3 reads TGTGCCACCAGCAGAGATGTGGCCGGGGAGCTGTTTTTT.

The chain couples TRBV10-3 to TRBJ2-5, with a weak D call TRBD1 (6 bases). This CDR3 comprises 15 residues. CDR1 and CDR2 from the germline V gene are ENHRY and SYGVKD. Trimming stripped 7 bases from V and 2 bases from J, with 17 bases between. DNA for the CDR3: TGTGCCATCAAGCCGGGAACAGGGCTACAAGAGACCCAGTACTTC. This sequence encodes CAIKPGTGLQETQYF.

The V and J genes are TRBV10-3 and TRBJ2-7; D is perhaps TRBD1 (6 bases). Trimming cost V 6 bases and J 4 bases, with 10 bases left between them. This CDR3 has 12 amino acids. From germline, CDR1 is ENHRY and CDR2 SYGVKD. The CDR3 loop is CAIRAQGYEQYF. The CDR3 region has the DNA TGTGCCATCAGGGCCCAGGGGTACGAGCAGTACTTC.

CDR3 sequence reads: CASSLAAHTGELFF. Written as DNA, the CDR3 is TGCGCCAGCAGCTTGGCGGCTCACACCGGGGAGCTGTTTTTT. The V call is TRBV5-1, the J call TRBJ2-2; D ambiguous. V was pared by 0 bases and J by 3 bases, with 6 bases between. Germline CDR1 is SGHRS and CDR2 is YFSETQ. The CDR3 consists of 14 residues.